This T cell receptor beta chain came from a study of regulatory T cells in long-lasting Graves disease. This clonotype was observed at least ten times. CDR1 SGHNT and CDR2 YENEEA come from the germline V gene. The CDR3 length is 15 residues. Trimming removed 0 bases from V and 5 bases from J, with 11 bases in between. Time point indicated: newly diagnosed GD, antithyroid drugs for less than 3 months. Preparation of the TCR library used RNA extracted from PBMCs. Through Arm-PCR of CDR3 regions and iRepertoire HTBI primers, TCR beta libraries were built. Via MiXCR, TCRdb re-called the multiplex PCR reads, giving one row per CDR3 protein. The sample records 580,000 or so distinct CDR3 sequences, roughly 16% being singletons. These sequences were also reported in another study, on T cells in Graves' hyperthyroidism and ophthalmopathy. Per that study: An initial round of RT-PCR targeting the TCR CDR3 relied on the HTBI primer set.

The genes are TRBV11-3 and TRBJ2-1; TRBD1 might be the D (5 bases). Material: peripheral blood mononuclear cells (PBMCs), obtained at new diagnosis, from a patient treated with antithyroid drugs. The source of this sequence is a man between 18 and 35 years old with Graves disease. The CDR3 spells CASSLDPGPHNEQFF. The DNA of the CDR3 is TGTGCCAGCAGCTTAGATCCAGGGCCCCACAATGAGCAGTTCTTC.